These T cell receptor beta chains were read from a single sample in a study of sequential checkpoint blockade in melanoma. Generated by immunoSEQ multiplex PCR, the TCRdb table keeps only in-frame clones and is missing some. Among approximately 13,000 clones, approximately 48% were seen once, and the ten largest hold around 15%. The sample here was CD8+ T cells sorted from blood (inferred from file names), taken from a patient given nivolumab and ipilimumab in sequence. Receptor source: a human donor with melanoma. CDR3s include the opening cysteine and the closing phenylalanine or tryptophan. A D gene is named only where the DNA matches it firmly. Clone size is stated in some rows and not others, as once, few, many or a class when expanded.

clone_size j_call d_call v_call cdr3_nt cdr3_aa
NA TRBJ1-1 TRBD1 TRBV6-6 TGTGCCAGCAGTTACTGGGGACAGGGAGGTTGGACTGAAGCTTTCTTT CASSYWGQGGWTEAFF
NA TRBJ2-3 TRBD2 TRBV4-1 TGCGCCAGCAGCCACCTCCCTAGCGGGGGTGGCACAGATACGCAGTATTTT CASSHLPSGGGTDTQYF
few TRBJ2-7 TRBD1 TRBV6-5 TGTGCCAGCAGTTTACTATGGGGACAGACCTCCTACGAGCAGTACTTC CASSLLWGQTSYEQYF
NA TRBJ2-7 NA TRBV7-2 TGTGCCAGCAGCTCCCCCCGCAGGGAGGTCTCCTACGAGCAGTACTTC CASSSPRREVSYEQYF
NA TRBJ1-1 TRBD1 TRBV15 TGTGCCACCAGCAGATTCCGGGACAGGGTTACTGAAGCTTTCTTT CATSRFRDRVTEAFF
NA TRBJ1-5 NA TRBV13 TGTGCCAGCAGCAAACATAGCAATCAGCCCCAGCATTTT CASSKHSNQPQHF
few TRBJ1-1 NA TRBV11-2 TGTGCCAGCAGCTCATCTCGTGGGGGGTCTTTCTTT CASSSSRGGSFF
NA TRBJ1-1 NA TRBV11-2 TGTGCCAGCAGCTTAGTTTCCGGGACTAGAAGAATTTACACTGAAGCTTTCTTT CASSLVSGTRRIYTEAFF
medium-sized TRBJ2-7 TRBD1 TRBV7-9 TGTGCCAGCAGCGAGGGGGGACAGGGGGCTATTAGGTCCTACGAGCAGTACTTC CASSEGGQGAIRSYEQYF
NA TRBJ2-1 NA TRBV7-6 TGTGCCAGCAGCTTAGCCGTCGGGAACTCCTACAATGAGCAGTTCTTC CASSLAVGNSYNEQFF
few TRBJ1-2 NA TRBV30 TGTGCCTGGAGCGGAGACTCGATCAGTGGCTACACCTTC CAWSGDSISGYTF
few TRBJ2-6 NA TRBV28 TGTGCCAGCAGTTTACTACGGGACTCTGGGGCCAACGTCCTGACTTTC CASSLLRDSGANVLTF
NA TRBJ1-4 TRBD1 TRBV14 TGTGCCAGCAGCTCTCGGACAGGGGAAGGTCTAACTAATGAAAAACTGTTTTTT CASSSRTGEGLTNEKLFF
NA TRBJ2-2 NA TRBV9 TGTGCCAGCAGCGCGGGGGACAGCGGGCCAACCGGGGAGCTGTTTTTT CASSAGDSGPTGELFF
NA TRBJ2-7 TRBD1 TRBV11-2 TGTGCCAGCAGGGAAGGACCGGGACAGGGTCCCCTCTACGAGCAGTACTTC CASREGPGQGPLYEQYF
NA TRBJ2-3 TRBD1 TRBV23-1 TGCGCCAGCAGCCAACCGGGACAGGGTAGGCCAGATACGCAGTATTTT CASSQPGQGRPDTQYF
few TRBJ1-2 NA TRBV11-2 TGTGCCAGCAGCCCAGGACATCATAACTATGGCTACACCTTC CASSPGHHNYGYTF
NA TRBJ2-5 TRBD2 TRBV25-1 TGTGCCAGCAGTGATATGTCACTAGCGGAAGCCGAAGAGACCCAGTACTTC CASSDMSLAEAEETQYF
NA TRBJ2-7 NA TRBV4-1 TGCGCCAGCAGCCAGGAAGGCCTTGGCGGCTACGAGCAGTACTTC CASSQEGLGGYEQYF
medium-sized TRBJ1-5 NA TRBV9 TGTGCCAGCAGCGCAACCCTACGGAATCAGCCCCAGCATTTT CASSATLRNQPQHF